The 5 T cell receptor beta chains presented below share a single source sample, sequenced in a study of blood T cell repertoires in COVID-19. Using immunoSEQ multiplex PCR, the repertoire was profiled, and TCRdb retains in-frame clones only, with some absent. The table lists about 90,000 clones, 75% to 95% of them singletons. Sequenced: peripheral blood. The receptors derive from a human donor with active COVID-19. The donor label of this sample is uncertain.

This CDR3 is CASSQSGGAKRNEQFF. The CDR3 DNA reads as TGTGCCAGTAGCCAGAGCGGGGGGGCTAAGAGAAATGAGCAGTTCTTC. This chain links TRBV19 with TRBJ2-1, with 10 bases identical to TRBD2. Trimming at V came to 6 bases and at J to 7 bases, leaving 12 bases not matched to a gene. The CDR3 covers 16 residues. The germline gives CDR1 LNHDA, CDR2 SQIVND (reference sequence).

The J gene is TRBJ2-1, the V gene TRBV7-3, with TRBD2 matching 7 bases. The CDR3 totals 12 residues. Per germline, CDR1 SGHTA and CDR2 FQGTGA. V was clipped by 5 bases and J by 10 bases; unmatched bases: 5. CDR3 in amino acids: CASSPYGGEQFF. The CDR3, as DNA: TGTGCCAGCAGCCCCTACGGGGGGGAGCAGTTCTTC.

This clone was observed once. The chain has TRBV5-1 and TRBJ1-3, with 7 bases lining up with TRBD1. The J segment lost 2 bases and the V segment lost 3 bases, leaving 2 bases of the junction unmatched. Germline lookup yields CDR1 SGHRS and CDR2 YFSETQ. The CDR3 loop spans 14 amino acids. DNA for the CDR3: TGCGCCAGCAGCTCGACAGGGACTGGAAACACCATATATTTT. Amino acids: CASSSTGTGNTIYF.

The chain uses TRBV19 and TRBJ2-7; TRBD1 aligns across 9 bases. Germline values: CDR1 LNHDA, CDR2 SQIVND (reference sequence). The CDR3 is made up of 17 amino acids. V was pared by 0 bases and J by 1 base, with 7 bases of the junction left unmatched. This CDR3 is CASSIDDRGIGSYEQYF. In DNA form, the CDR3 reads TGTGCCAGTAGTATAGACGACAGGGGGATTGGATCCTACGAGCAGTACTTC.

The chain joins TRBV4-1 to TRBJ1-5; D may be TRBD1 (5 bases). V lost 4 bases to trimming and J lost 6 bases, with 16 bases between them. Per the germline V gene, CDR1 is MGHRA and CDR2 is YSYEKL. This CDR3 has 15 residues. The CDR3, as DNA: TGCGCCAGCAGCCTCATTTGGGAGGGGATTCAGCCCCAGCATTTT. Residues: CASSLIWEGIQPQHF.